A single sample is the source of the 2 T cell receptor beta chains below, sequenced in a study of cytomegalovirus exposure and HLA in healthy donors. Primers: 60 Vbeta forward and 13 Jbeta reverse. Repertoires were generated with immunoSEQ multiplex PCR, while TCRdb's copy carries only in-frame clones and drops some. The sample consists of approximately 200,000 clones, 82% of them appearing once. The sequencing input was PBMCs. The receptor set was obtained from a woman in her forties or fifties in good health and CMV-seropositive.

The V and J genes are TRBV15 and TRBJ1-5, with D tentatively TRBD1 (5 bases). Trimming shortened V by 0 bases and J by 1 base, and 16 bases separated the two germline ends. CDR1 is LNHNV and CDR2 is YYDKDF in the germline V gene (reference sequence). The CDR3 is made up of 18 amino acids. As DNA, the CDR3 is TGTGCCACCAGCAGAGATATGGTAACAGGAACGAGCAATCAGCCCCAGCATTTT. Translated, it gives CATSRDMVTGTSNQPQHF.

This clone was observed a single time. Within the sample, other DNA sequences also encode this same CDR3. The chain is built from TRBV28 and TRBJ2-1; maybe TRBD1 (5 bases). With 7 bases removed from V and 2 bases from J, the gap between germline ends came to 18 bases. Germline CDR1 MDHEN, CDR2 SYDVKM. This CDR3 is 16 amino acids long. The CDR3 reads CASIPQTVSAYNEQFF. The CDR3 DNA reads TGTGCCAGCATTCCCCAGACAGTTTCTGCCTACAATGAGCAGTTCTTC. The whole variable domain, remainder taken from reference TRBV28 and TRBJ2-1, is DVKVTQSSRYLVKRTGEKVFLECVQDMDHENMFWYRQDPGLGLRLIYFSYDVKMKEKGDIPEGYSVSREKKERFSLILESASTNQTSMYLCASIPQTVSAYNEQFFGPGTRLTVL.